These 29 T cell receptor beta chains originate from one sample sequenced in a study of blood T cells in healthy people across ages. A second PCR, run for about 6 to 11 cycles, used a sample-barcoded 5' primer plus a J-beta primer mix. TCRdb passed the 5' RACE reads through MiXCR, listing each CDR3 protein once. The data show over a million distinct CDR3 sequences, approximately 59% seen once. Sequencing was carried out using blood. These receptors were collected from a man between 18 and 35 years old in good health.

This chain connects TRBV29-1 to TRBJ2-5; TRBD1 aligns across 10 bases. The CDR3 contains 12 residues. The V gene end was trimmed by 7 bases and the J gene end by 4 bases; junction bases not matched to a gene: 3. Germline V gene sequence: CDR1 SQVTM, CDR2 ANQGSEA. CDR3 loop: CSGQGAGETQYF. The CDR3 nucleotides read TGCAGCGGACAGGGGGCGGGAGAGACCCAGTACTTC.

The chain couples TRBV7-2 to TRBJ2-3; D remains ambiguous. Trimming cost V 6 bases and J 0 bases, with 7 bases left between them. This CDR3 has 13 amino acids. The germline gives CDR1 SGHTA, CDR2 FQGNSA. The DNA of the CDR3 is TGTGCCAGCAGAAATCCAAGCACAGATACGCAGTATTTT. It specifies CASRNPSTDTQYF.

The J gene is TRBJ2-7, the V gene TRBV9; a weak D match, TRBD1 (5 bases). V lost 0 bases, J lost 2 bases, and 12 bases lay in between. CDR1 SGDLS and CDR2 YYNGEE come from the germline V gene. The CDR3 runs 15 residues. The CDR3 nucleotides are TGTGCCAGCAGCGTAGATGCAGGGTCCCCCTACGAGCAGTACTTC. Its translation: CASSVDAGSPYEQYF.

CDR3 amino acids: CASSSRDRLSAEAFF. The CDR3 bases are TGTGCCAGCAGTTCCCGGGACAGGTTGTCGGCTGAAGCTTTCTTT. V is TRBV27 and J is TRBJ1-1; 8 bases align to TRBD1. CDR1 and CDR2 (germline): MNHEY, SMNVEV (reference sequence). The trim removed 4 bases at V and 6 bases at J, leaving 10 bases unmatched. There are 15 residues in the CDR3.

This clonotype was picked up a small number of times. The chain recombines TRBV20-1 with TRBJ2-1; D possibly uses TRBD1 or TRBD2 (5 bases each). The V and J ends lost 5 bases and 3 bases respectively, with 17 bases between them. Germline V gene data show CDR1 as DFQATT and CDR2 as SNEGSKA (reference sequence). The CDR3 extends over 15 amino acids. This CDR3 is CSAHAGTQYYNEQFF. CDR3 DNA: TGCAGTGCTCATGCCGGGACCCAGTACTACAATGAGCAGTTCTTC.

This clonotype was picked up a small number of times. The gene calls are TRBV29-1 and TRBJ2-3, with 9 nucleotides matching TRBD2. The germline CDR1 and CDR2 sequences are SQVTM and ANQGSEA. The V segment lost 7 bases and the J segment 3 bases; nucleotides outside the gene matches: 17. The CDR3 loop spans 17 amino acids. CDR3 in DNA: TGCAGCGCCCAAAGACTAGCGGCTTACCCCCGAACAGATACGCAGTATTTT. Its protein is CSAQRLAAYPRTDTQYF.

V and J are TRBV5-1 and TRBJ2-5; unclear D gene. The CDR3 covers 18 residues. With 0 bases removed from V and 0 bases from J, the gap between germline ends came to 18 bases. Per the germline V gene, CDR1 is SGHRS and CDR2 is YFSETQ. In DNA, the CDR3 is TGCGCCAGCAGCTTGGAAATTAATGCGAGAACTAACCAAGAGACCCAGTACTTC. It codes for CASSLEINARTNQETQYF.

The chain couples TRBV5-6 to TRBJ1-1; 7 nucleotides match TRBD1. The germline V gene has CDR1 SGHDT and CDR2 YYEEEE. After removal of 5 bases from V and 1 base from J, the junction contained 5 bases not matched to a gene. The CDR3 loop spans 14 amino acids. The DNA for the CDR3 is TGTGCCAGCAGTCGCGGACAGGCGAACACTGAAGCTTTCTTT. Its translation: CASSRGQANTEAFF.

CDR3 in DNA: TGCGCCAGCAGCCAAGATCCCGGACTAGCGGGAAGGTATTCCTACGAGCAGTACTTC. It yields the protein CASSQDPGLAGRYSYEQYF. The J gene is TRBJ2-7, the V gene TRBV4-1; 12 bases are shared with TRBD2. The germline gives CDR1 MGHRA, CDR2 YSYEKL. Unmatched junction bases numbered 10, after V lost 0 bases and J lost 1 base. The CDR3 sequence is 19 residues long.

This clonotype has more than one count but fewer than ten. J is TRBJ2-5 and V is TRBV7-9; D is perhaps TRBD2 (6 bases). Trimming took 3 bases from V and 2 from J, leaving 13 bases between them. CDR1 SEHNR and CDR2 FQNEAQ come from the germline V gene (reference sequence). This CDR3 is built from 15 residues. The CDR3 loop is CASSFLARGQETQYF. The CDR3 DNA is TGTGCCAGCAGCTTTCTAGCGAGAGGTCAAGAGACCCAGTACTTC.

The chain recombines TRBV19 with TRBJ2-3; no clear D gene. CDR3 length: 10 amino acids. V lost 5 bases, J lost 10 bases, and 7 bases lay in between. Germline lookup yields CDR1 LNHDA and CDR2 SQIVND (reference sequence). The CDR3 region has the DNA TGTGCCAGTAGTGGGAAGTCGCAGTATTTT. It encodes CASSGKSQYF.

The chain joins TRBV25-1 to TRBJ2-7, with 10 bases matching TRBD1. The CDR3 runs 14 residues. Germline-derived CDR1 and CDR2 are MGHDK and SYGVNS. V lost 6 bases and J lost 5; bases outside the gene matches: 7. The CDR3 nucleotides are TGTGCCAGCAGGGAGACAGGGGGCAGGAACGAGCAGTACTTC. It specifies CASRETGGRNEQYF.

In its sample, this clonotype was seen once. This chain links TRBV3-1 with TRBJ2-7, with D uncertain. This CDR3 is 12 amino acids long. Germline CDR1 LGHDT, CDR2 YNNKEL (reference sequence). V was cut by 3 bases and J by 5 bases, with 8 bases left in between. CDR3 protein: CASSHSEDEQYF. The CDR3, as DNA: TGTGCCAGCAGCCATTCAGAAGACGAGCAGTACTTC.

The chain recombines TRBV27 with TRBJ2-5; D is perhaps TRBD1 (6 bases). The DNA end is more similar to TRBJ2-7, so the J call may be wrong. This CDR3 is 14 amino acids long. Germline CDR1 reads MNHEY; CDR2 reads SMNVEV (reference sequence). CDR3 bases: TGTGCCAGCAGACCCACCGGGACATTCTACGAGCAGTACTTC. It specifies CASRPTGTFYEQYF.

The chain links TRBV20-1 to TRBJ2-5; TRBD2 matches at 7 bases. TRBJ2-7 matches the DNA end more closely, so the J call is doubtful. CDR1 is DFQATT and CDR2 is SNEGSKA in the germline V gene (reference sequence). The length of the CDR3 is 15 residues. The CDR3 loop is CSARGGAEGLYEQYF. The CDR3 region has the DNA TGCAGTGCTAGGGGAGGGGCAGAGGGACTCTACGAGCAGTACTTC.

The rearrangement joins TRBV15 to TRBJ1-1; no firm D call. Trimming stripped 2 bases from V and 1 base from J, with 8 bases between. This CDR3 is built from 14 residues. Germline V CDR1 and CDR2: LNHNV, YYDKDF (reference sequence). The CDR3 nucleotides read TGTGCCACCAGCAGACAGGTCCAGAACACTGAAGCTTTCTTT. Amino acids: CATSRQVQNTEAFF. The full variable domain, completed using reference TRBV15 and TRBJ1-1, is DAMVIQNPRYQVTQFGKPVTLSCSQTLNHNVMYWYQQKSSQAPKLLFHYYDKDFNNEADTPDNFQSRRPNTSFCFLDIRSPGLGDTAMYLCATSRQVQNTEAFFGQGTRLTVV.

The gene calls are TRBV12-3 or TRBV12-4 and TRBJ2-5; D is unclear. The CDR3 totals 12 residues. V lost 4 bases, J lost 5 bases, and 8 bases lay in between. The CDR3 reads CASSSVPETQYF. In DNA form, the CDR3 reads TGTGCCAGCAGTTCTGTCCCCGAGACCCAGTACTTC.

The rearrangement joins TRBV3-1 to TRBJ2-1; TRBD2 agrees at 11 bases. Per the germline V gene, CDR1 is LGHDT and CDR2 is YNNKEL (reference sequence). CDR3 size: 15 residues. V trimming: 7 bases; J trimming: 12 bases; junction bases outside the gene matches: 14. The CDR3 DNA is TGTGCCAGCACCCCGGGTAGCGGGAGGGCGGAAGCGCAGTTCTTC. It encodes CASTPGSGRAEAQFF.

There are a few counts of this clonotype. The rearrangement links TRBV5-6 to TRBJ2-7; 7 bases fit TRBD1. The V gene end was trimmed by 5 bases and the J gene end by 3 bases; junction bases not matched to a gene: 8. The CDR3 covers 14 residues. The V gene's germline CDR1 is SGHDT and CDR2 YYEEEE. CDR3 DNA sequence: TGTGCCAGCAGTCTCCACAGGGGTATCTACGAGCAGTACTTC. As protein: CASSLHRGIYEQYF.

The J gene is TRBJ1-2, the V gene TRBV7-9, with D possibly TRBD1 on 5 matching bases. V was trimmed by 3 bases and J by 4 bases, leaving 15 bases between them. Germline loops: CDR1 SEHNR, CDR2 FQNEAQ (reference sequence). The CDR3 spans 15 residues. CDR3 loop: CASSFVSGGFYGYTF. As DNA, the CDR3 is TGTGCCAGCAGCTTCGTCTCCGGGGGGTTCTATGGCTACACCTTC.

The genes are TRBV10-3 and TRBJ2-5, with a weak D call TRBD1 (6 bases). The germline gives CDR1 ENHRY, CDR2 SYGVKD. This CDR3 contains 18 residues. Trimming stripped 3 bases from V and 0 bases from J, with 20 bases between. The CDR3 sequence: CAISDPPADRMDQETQYF. For the CDR3, the DNA is TGTGCCATCAGTGACCCACCAGCTGACAGGATGGACCAAGAGACCCAGTACTTC.

The chain has TRBV4-3 and TRBJ1-2; a weak D match, TRBD1 (5 bases). This CDR3 spans 14 amino acids. From germline, CDR1 is LGHNA and CDR2 YSLEER. V shed 0 bases and J shed 8 bases, with 13 bases lying between them. The CDR3 loop reads CASSQDSDSRGYTF. The CDR3 bases are TGCGCCAGCAGCCAAGATAGTGACAGTAGAGGCTACACCTTC.

V usage is TRBV20-1 and J usage is TRBJ2-1; perhaps D is TRBD1 or TRBD2 (6 bases each). Trimming removed 1 base from V and 3 bases from J, with 16 bases in between. The CDR3 covers 16 residues. The germline gives CDR1 DFQATT, CDR2 SNEGSKA (reference sequence). The CDR3 region is CSARGLGGLNYNEQFF. CDR3 DNA: TGCAGTGCTAGAGGGCTAGGGGGACTCAACTACAATGAGCAGTTCTTC.

The CDR3 loop is CASSQPGPANEQFF. Written as DNA, the CDR3 is TGCGCCAGCAGTCAACCAGGGCCAGCCAATGAGCAGTTCTTC. The V gene is TRBV10-2, the J gene TRBJ2-1; tentative D call: TRBD1 (5 bases). Germline CDR1 reads WSHSY; CDR2 reads SAAADI. V was shortened by 5 bases and J by 6 bases, with 14 bases between the two germline ends. The CDR3 runs 14 residues.

There are a few counts of this clonotype. The chain is built from TRBV3-1 and TRBJ1-2; D gene unclear. CDR3 length equals 12 residues. Germline V gene lookup returns CDR1 LGHDT and CDR2 YNNKEL (reference sequence). Trimming removed 0 bases at V and 7 bases at J, with 6 bases between. The CDR3 reads CASSQDQTGYTF. The CDR3 nucleotides are TGTGCCAGCAGCCAAGATCAAACTGGCTACACCTTC.

The chain uses TRBV14 and TRBJ2-3; 7 bases match TRBD2. Losses at the gene ends were 0 bases for V and 1 base for J; bases not matched to a gene: 4. This CDR3 is built from 16 residues. Germline V gene sequence: CDR1 SGHDN, CDR2 FVKESK. CDR3 in amino acids: CASSQDREGRTDTQYF. The CDR3 bases are TGTGCCAGCAGCCAAGATAGGGAGGGGCGCACAGATACGCAGTATTTT.

The chain uses TRBV20-1 and TRBJ2-3; 8 nucleotides align to TRBD2. This CDR3 contains 14 residues. The germline V gene encodes CDR1 DFQATT and CDR2 SNEGSKA (reference sequence). Trimming took 5 bases from V and 7 from J; bases not matched to a gene: 11. The CDR3 DNA reads as TGCAGTGCTGGCCTCGGGAGGGCCGCGAATACGCAGTATTTT. Amino acids: CSAGLGRAANTQYF.

The rearrangement links TRBV7-8 to TRBJ2-3, with TRBD1 matching over 9 bases. Looked up from germline, CDR1 is SGHVS and CDR2 is FQNEAQ. The ends lost 5 bases at V and 3 bases at J; junction bases unmatched: 9. CDR3 size: 16 residues. The CDR3 coding sequence is TGTGCCAGCAGCGCCTCCGGTGGGACAGGGACAGATACGCAGTATTTT. Amino acids: CASSASGGTGTDTQYF.

This clonotype appeared once. This chain joins TRBV7-9 and TRBJ1-1; perhaps TRBD1 as D (5 bases). The CDR3 has 15 amino acids. Germline-derived CDR1 and CDR2 are SEHNR and FQNEAQ (reference sequence). The V end was cut by 1 base, the J end by 1 base, with 10 bases between. The chain's CDR3 is CASSLVGAKNTEAFF. The CDR3 coding sequence is TGTGCCAGCAGCTTAGTTGGGGCAAAGAACACTGAAGCTTTCTTT.